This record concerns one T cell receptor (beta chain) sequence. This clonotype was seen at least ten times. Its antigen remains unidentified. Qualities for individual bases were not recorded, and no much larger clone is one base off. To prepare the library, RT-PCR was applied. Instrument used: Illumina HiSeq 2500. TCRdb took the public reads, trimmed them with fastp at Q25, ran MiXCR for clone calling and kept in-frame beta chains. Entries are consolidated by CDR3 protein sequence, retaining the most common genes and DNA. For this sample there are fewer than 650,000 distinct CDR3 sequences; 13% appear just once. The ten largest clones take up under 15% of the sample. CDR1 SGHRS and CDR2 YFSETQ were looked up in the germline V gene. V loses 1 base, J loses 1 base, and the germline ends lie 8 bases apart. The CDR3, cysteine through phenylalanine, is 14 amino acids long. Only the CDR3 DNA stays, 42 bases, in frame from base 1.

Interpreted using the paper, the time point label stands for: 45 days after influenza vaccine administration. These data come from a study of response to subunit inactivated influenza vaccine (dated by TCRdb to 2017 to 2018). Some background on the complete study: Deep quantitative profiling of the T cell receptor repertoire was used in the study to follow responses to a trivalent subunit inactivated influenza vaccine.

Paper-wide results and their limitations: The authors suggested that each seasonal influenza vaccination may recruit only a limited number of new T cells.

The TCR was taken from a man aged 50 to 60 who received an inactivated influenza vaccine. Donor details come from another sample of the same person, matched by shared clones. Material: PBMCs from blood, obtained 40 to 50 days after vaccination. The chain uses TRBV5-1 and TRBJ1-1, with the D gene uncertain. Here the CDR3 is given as CASSLKSANTEAFF. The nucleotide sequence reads TGCGCCAGCAGCTTGAAAAGCGCGAACACTGAAGCTTTCTTT.